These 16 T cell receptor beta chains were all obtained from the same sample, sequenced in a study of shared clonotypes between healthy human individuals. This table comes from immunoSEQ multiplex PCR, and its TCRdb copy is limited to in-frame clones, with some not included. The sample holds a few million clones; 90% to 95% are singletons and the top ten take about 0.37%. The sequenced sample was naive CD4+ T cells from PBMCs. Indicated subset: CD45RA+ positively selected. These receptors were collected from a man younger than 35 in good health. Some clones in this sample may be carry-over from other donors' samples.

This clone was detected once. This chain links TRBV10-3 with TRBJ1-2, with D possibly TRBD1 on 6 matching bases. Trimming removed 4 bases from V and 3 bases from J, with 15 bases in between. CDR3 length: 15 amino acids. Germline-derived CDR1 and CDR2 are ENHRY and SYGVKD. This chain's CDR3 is CAISVGPGEDYGYTF. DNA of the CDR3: TGTGCCATCAGTGTAGGTCCAGGGGAGGACTATGGCTACACCTTC.

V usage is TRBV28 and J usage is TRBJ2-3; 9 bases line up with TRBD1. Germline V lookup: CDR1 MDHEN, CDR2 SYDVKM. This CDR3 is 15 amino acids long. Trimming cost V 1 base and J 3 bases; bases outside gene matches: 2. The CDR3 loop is CASSLYRGLTDTQYF. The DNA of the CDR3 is TGTGCCAGCAGTTTATACAGGGGGCTGACAGATACGCAGTATTTT.

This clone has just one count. The CDR3 spells CAWSLGRGEQYF. CDR3 nucleotide sequence: TGTGCCTGGAGTTTAGGCAGGGGCGAGCAGTACTTC. V usage is TRBV30 and J usage is TRBJ2-7, with D perhaps matching TRBD1 (6 bases). The germline V gene encodes CDR1 GTSNPN and CDR2 SVGIG (reference sequence). V was cut by 2 bases and J by 6 bases, with 11 bases left in between. The CDR3 totals 12 residues.

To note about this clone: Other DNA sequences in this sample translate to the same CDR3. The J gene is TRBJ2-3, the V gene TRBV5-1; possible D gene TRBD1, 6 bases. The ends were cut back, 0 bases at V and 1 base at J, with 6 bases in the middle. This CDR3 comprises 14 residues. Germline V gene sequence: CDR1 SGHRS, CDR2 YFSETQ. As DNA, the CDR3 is TGCGCCAGCAGCTTGGGGACAGGCACAGATACGCAGTATTTT. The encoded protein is CASSLGTGTDTQYF. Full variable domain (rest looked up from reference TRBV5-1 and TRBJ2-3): KAGVTQTPRYLIKTRGQQVTLSCSPISGHRSVSWYQQTPGQGLQFLFEYFSETQRNKGNFPGRFSGRQFSNSRSEMNVSTLELGDSALYLCASSLGTGTDTQYFGPGTRLTVL.

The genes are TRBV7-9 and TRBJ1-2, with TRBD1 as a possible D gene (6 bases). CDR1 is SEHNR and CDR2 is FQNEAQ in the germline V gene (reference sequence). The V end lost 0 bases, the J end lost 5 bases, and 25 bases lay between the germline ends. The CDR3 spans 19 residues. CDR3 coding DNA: TGTGCCAGCAGCTTAGCGGGGGCTAGGGATGGTAGGGCCTGGTATGGCTACACCTTC. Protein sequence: CASSLAGARDGRAWYGYTF. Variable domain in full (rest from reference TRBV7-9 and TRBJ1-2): DTGVSQNPRHKITKRGQNVTFRCDPISEHNRLYWYRQTLGQGPEFLTYFQNEAQLEKSRLLSDRFSAERPKGSFSTLEIQRTEQGDSAMYLCASSLAGARDGRAWYGYTFGSGTRLTVV.

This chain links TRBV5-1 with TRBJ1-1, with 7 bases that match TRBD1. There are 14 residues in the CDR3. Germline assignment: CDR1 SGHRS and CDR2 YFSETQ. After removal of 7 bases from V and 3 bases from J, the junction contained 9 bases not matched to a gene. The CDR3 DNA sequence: TGCGCCAGCGCCTTGAGCAGGGGGGACACTGAAGCTTTCTTT. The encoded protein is CASALSRGDTEAFF. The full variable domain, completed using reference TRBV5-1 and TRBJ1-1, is KAGVTQTPRYLIKTRGQQVTLSCSPISGHRSVSWYQQTPGQGLQFLFEYFSETQRNKGNFPGRFSGRQFSNSRSEMNVSTLELGDSALYLCASALSRGDTEAFFGQGTRLTVV.

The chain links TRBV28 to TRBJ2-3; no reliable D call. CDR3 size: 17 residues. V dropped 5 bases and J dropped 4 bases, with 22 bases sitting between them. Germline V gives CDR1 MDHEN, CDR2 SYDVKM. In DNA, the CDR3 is TGTGCCAGCAGTCAAACGGCGCTCCCACTACCCCCAGATACGCAGTATTTT. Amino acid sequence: CASSQTALPLPPDTQYF. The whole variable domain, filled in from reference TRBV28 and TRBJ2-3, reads DVKVTQSSRYLVKRTGEKVFLECVQDMDHENMFWYRQDPGLGLRLIYFSYDVKMKEKGDIPEGYSVSREKKERFSLILESASTNQTSMYLCASSQTALPLPPDTQYFGPGTRLTVL.

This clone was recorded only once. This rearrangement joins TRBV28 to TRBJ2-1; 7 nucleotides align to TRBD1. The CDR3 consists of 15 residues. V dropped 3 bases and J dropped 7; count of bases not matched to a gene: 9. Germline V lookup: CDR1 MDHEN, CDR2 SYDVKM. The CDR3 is CASSFLRGRENEQFF. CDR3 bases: TGTGCCAGCAGTTTTTTAAGGGGGCGCGAGAATGAGCAGTTCTTC.

The CDR3 spells CASSAEGSTYGYTF. The CDR3 DNA sequence: TGTGCCAGCAGCGCCGAGGGTTCGACCTATGGCTACACCTTC. The chain uses TRBV2 and TRBJ1-2; D gene uncertain. V lost 6 bases and J lost 4, with 15 bases in between. The germline gives CDR1 SNHLY, CDR2 FYNNEI. CDR3 length: 14 residues.

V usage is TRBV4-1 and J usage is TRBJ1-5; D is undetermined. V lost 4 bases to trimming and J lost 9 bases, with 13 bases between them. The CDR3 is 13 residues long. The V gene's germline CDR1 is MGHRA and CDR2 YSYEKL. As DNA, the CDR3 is TGCGCCAGCAGCCGCCTTACGAAGTGGCCCCAGCATTTT. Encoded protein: CASSRLTKWPQHF.

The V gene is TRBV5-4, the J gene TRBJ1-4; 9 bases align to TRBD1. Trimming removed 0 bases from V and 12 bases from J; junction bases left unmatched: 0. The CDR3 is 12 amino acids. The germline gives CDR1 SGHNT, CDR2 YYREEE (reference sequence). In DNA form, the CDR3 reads TGTGCCAGCAGCTTGGGACAGGGGGAACTGTTTTTT. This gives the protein CASSLGQGELFF.

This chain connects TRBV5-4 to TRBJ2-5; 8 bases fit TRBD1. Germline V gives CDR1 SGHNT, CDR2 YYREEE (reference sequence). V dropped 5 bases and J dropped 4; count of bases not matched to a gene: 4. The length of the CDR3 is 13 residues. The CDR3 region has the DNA TGTGCCAGCAGTAACGACAGGGGAGAGACCCAGTACTTC. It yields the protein CASSNDRGETQYF.

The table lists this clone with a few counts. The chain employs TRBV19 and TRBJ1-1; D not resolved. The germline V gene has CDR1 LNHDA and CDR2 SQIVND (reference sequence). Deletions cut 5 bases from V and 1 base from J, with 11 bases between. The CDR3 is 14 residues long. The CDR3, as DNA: TGTGCCAGTAGTGCCAGACCCGGGAACACTGAAGCTTTCTTT. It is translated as CASSARPGNTEAFF.

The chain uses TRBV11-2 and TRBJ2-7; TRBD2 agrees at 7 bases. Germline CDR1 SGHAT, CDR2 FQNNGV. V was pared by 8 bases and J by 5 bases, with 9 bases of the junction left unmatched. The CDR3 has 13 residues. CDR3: CASQRGGSNEQYF. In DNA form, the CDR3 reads TGTGCCAGCCAGCGGGGAGGGTCCAACGAGCAGTACTTC.

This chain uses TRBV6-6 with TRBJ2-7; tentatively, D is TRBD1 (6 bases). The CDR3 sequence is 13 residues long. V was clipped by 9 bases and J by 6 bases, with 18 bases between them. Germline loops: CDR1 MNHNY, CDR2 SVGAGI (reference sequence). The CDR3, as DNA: TGTGCCAGTCGCTTTGGGGGCGCTTCCGAGCAGTACTTC. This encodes CASRFGGASEQYF.

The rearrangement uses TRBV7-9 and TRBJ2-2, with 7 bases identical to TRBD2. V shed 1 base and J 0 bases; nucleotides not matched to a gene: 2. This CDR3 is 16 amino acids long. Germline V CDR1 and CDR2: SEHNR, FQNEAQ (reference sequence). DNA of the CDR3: TGTGCCAGCAGCTTAGGGAGCGGGGCGAACACCGGGGAGCTGTTTTTT. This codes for CASSLGSGANTGELFF.